The T cell receptor (beta chain) under discussion was sequenced for a study of CD8 T cells in ankylosing spondylitis (TCRdb year 2017). In terms of the full investigation: To find TCR variants linked to disease, the study profiled T cell receptor beta repertoires in ankylosing spondylitis patients and healthy donors. Peripheral blood was sampled, and synovial fluid was also collected from ankylosing spondylitis patients. The full study cohort comprised around 23 ankylosing spondylitis patients and over a hundred healthy donors.

V gives up 2 bases and J gives up 14 bases, and the segment between their germline ends measures 13 bases. According to the germline V gene, CDR1 reads SGHAT and CDR2 reads FQNNGV. Its CDR3 holds 12 amino acids, cysteine through phenylalanine. CDR3 DNA is the only sequence kept; it has 36 bases, read in frame from the first base. Synovial fluid samples and blood samples obtained from the same ankylosing spondylitis patients were matched. Broader findings and caveats from the paper: Some of the motif variants had been reported before in the synovial fluid and blood of reactive arthritis patients, a finding that suggests common disease-initiation mechanisms. The disease-linked clones were reported to be significantly enriched in matched synovial fluid samples from ankylosing spondylitis patients. The disease-linked clones showed a CD8+ phenotype and occurred at relatively low frequencies in peripheral blood. Blood from ankylosing spondylitis patients appeared to be characterized by a TCR beta motif composed of several highly homologous amino acid variants.

Concerning this clonotype: Its antigen remains undetermined. Base qualities are not recorded, but no much larger clone differs from it by a single base.

Sequencing instrument: Illumina HiSeq 2500. TCR beta libraries were prepared by quantitative 5'-RACE with molecular barcodes. Turning to the authors' computational methods: Disease-linked TCR variants were identified with a new computational method built on a probabilistic model of VDJ rearrangement. TCRdb reprocessed the public reads (quality trimming at Q25 with fastp, clone calling with MiXCR) and kept in-frame beta chains. CDR3 protein duplicates are merged, each entry listing the most common genes and DNA. These V and J calls derive from TCRdb rather than the authors' analysis. Across this sample there are 110,000 to 150,000 distinct CDR3 sequences, with roughly 8.3% seen only once. The top ten clonotypes cover less than 7.5% of the sample.

The chain uses TRBV11-2 and TRBJ2-1; the D gene assignment is ambiguous. The sequenced sample consisted of synovial fluid, either unsorted or a sorted T cell fraction (not recorded which). This TCR derives from a male donor with ankylosing spondylitis. For the CDR3, the sequence is CASSLSGLKEFF. The nucleotides read TGTGCCAGCAGCTTATCGGGCTTGAAGGAGTTCTTC.